The next 11 T cell receptor beta chains were all read from a single sample in a study of CXCR3-negative and CXCR3-positive naive CD8 T cells. It was by 5' RACE with UMI labels that the TRB cDNA libraries were prepared. After re-calling the 5' RACE reads, TCRdb lists one entry per CDR3 protein, DNA absent. This sample's table has roughly 56,000 distinct CDR3 sequences. Sequenced: naive CXCR3- CD8+ T cells from blood. Indicated subset: CD45RO-CCR7+CD27+CD95- naive CD8+ T cells lacking CXCR3 (TNR3-). These receptors were obtained from a human donor in good health. Some clones in this sample may be carry-over from other donors' samples.

This chain connects TRBV29-1 to TRBJ2-1; the D gene TCRdb calls, TRBD1, cannot be checked with no DNA. CDR3 length equals 16 residues. CDR1 is SQVTM, CDR2 ANQGSEA, per germline. CDR3 sequence: CSVLRWGESSYNEQFF.

The gene calls are TRBV12-3 or TRBV12-4 and TRBJ2-7. The CDR3 has 14 residues. CDR3 sequence reads: CASSAYRSSYEQYF.

V is TRBV7-9 and J is TRBJ2-3; the D gene TCRdb calls, TRBD2, cannot be checked with no DNA. The CDR3 is 18 residues long. The germline V gene encodes CDR1 SEHNR and CDR2 FQNEAQ (reference sequence). CDR3 loop: CASRPASGGAIGSYTQYF.

J is TRBJ2-1 and V is TRBV12-3 or TRBV12-4; TCRdb designates TRBD2, a call that cannot be tested without DNA. This CDR3 spans 18 amino acids. This CDR3 reads CASSPPWVAGGQLNEQFF.

V gene TRBV25-1 combines with J gene TRBJ2-2. CDR1 MGHDK and CDR2 SYGVNS come from the germline V gene. The CDR3 totals 13 residues. CDR3 in amino acids: CASSHNLAVELFF.

V is TRBV7-9 and J is TRBJ2-1. The CDR3 sequence is 11 residues long. CDR1 SEHNR and CDR2 FQNEAQ come from the germline V gene (reference sequence). CDR3 in amino acids: CASSFSGEQFF.

The rearrangement uses TRBV7-2 and TRBJ2-3; lacking DNA, the TRBD2 call made by TCRdb goes unchecked. The V gene's germline CDR1 is SGHTA and CDR2 FQGNSA. CDR3 size: 15 residues. The CDR3 reads CASSLIAGYTDTQYF.

The chain is built from TRBV6-2 or TRBV6-3 and TRBJ1-5; TCRdb designates TRBD1, a call that cannot be tested without DNA. Germline V CDR1 and CDR2: MNHEY, SVGEGT. The CDR3 spans 18 residues. CDR3 amino acids: CASSFTPDRDYSNQPQHF.

The chain recombines TRBV10-3 with TRBJ2-3; TCRdb's assignment of TRBD2 cannot be checked, as there is no DNA. The CDR3 is 12 residues long. From germline, CDR1 is ENHRY and CDR2 SYGVKD. CDR3 protein: CAIRGESDTQYF.

The CDR3 sequence: CASSKDPYGYTF. The genes are TRBV7-9 and TRBJ1-2. CDR1 SEHNR and CDR2 FQNEAQ come from the germline V gene (reference sequence). The CDR3 totals 12 residues.

J is TRBJ1-1 and V is TRBV12-3 or TRBV12-4; TCRdb's D gene call, TRBD1, goes unchecked for lack of DNA. CDR3 length: 14 amino acids. The CDR3 loop reads CASRDGTGVTEAFF.